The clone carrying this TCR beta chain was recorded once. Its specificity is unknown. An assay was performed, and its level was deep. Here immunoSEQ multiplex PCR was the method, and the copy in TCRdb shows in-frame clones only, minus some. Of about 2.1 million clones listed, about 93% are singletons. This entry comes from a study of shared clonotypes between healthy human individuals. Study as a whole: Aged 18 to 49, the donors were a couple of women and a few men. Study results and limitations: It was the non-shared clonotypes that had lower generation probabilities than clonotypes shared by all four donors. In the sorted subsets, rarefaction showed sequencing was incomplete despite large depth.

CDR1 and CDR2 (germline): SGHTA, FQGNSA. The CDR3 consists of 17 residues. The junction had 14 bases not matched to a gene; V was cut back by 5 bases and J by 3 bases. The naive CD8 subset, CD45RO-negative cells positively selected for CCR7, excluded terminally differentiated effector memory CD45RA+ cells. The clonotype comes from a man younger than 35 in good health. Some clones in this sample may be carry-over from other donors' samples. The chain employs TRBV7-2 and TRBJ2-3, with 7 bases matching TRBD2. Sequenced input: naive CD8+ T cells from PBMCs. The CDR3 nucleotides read TGTGCCAGCAGCGTCGTTAGGTGGCGGGAGCGAACAGATACGCAGTATTTT. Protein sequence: CASSVVRWRERTDTQYF.